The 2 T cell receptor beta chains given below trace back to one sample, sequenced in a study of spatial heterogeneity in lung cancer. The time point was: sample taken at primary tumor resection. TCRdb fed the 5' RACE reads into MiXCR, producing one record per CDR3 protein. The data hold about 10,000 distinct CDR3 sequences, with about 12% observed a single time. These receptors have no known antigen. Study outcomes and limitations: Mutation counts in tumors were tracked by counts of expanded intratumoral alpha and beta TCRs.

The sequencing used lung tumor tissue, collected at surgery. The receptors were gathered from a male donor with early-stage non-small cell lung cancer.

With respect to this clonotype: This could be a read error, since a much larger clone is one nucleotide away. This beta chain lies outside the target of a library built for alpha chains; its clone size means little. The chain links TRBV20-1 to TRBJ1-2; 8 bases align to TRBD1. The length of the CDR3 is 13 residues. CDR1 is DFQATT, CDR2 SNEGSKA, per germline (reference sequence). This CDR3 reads CSASPGTGYGNTF. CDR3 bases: TGCAGTGCTAGCCCCGGGACAGGATATGGCAACACCTTC.

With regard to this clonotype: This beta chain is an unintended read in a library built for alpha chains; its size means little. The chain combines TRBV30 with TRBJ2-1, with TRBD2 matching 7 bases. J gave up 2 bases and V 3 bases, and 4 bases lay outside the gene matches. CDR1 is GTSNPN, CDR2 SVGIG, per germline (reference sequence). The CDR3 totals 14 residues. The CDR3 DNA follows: TGTGCCTGGAGAAGAGCGGGGACCTACAATGAGCAGTTCTTC. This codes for CAWRRAGTYNEQFF.